The TCR beta chain described here comes from a study of cytomegalovirus exposure and HLA in healthy donors. Study-wide findings and caveats: Earlier findings revealed that most TCR beta V segments proved productive either about 87% or about 30% of the time. The authors later linked a missense DCLRE1C variant to TCR beta V- and J-gene trimming. Later work found that TCR association rates differed between HLA loci; DRB1 had the most and HLA-C the fewest. The number of N-insertions in an Asian-associated ancestry cluster was reportedly below the approximately 700-donor mean in a later analysis.

The germline V gene encodes CDR1 SGHRS and CDR2 YFSETQ. The V and J ends lost 4 bases and 0 bases respectively, with 10 bases between them. CDR3 length: 14 amino acids. In this sample, this clone turned up a few times. Its antigen is still unknown. PCR amplification relied on 60 Vbeta primers (plus 13 Jbeta primers). Profiled with immunoSEQ multiplex PCR; TCRdb holds only in-frame clones, not every one. The sample shows around 250,000 clones, around 80% of them seen only once. The chain is built from TRBV5-1 and TRBJ1-1; D is unclear. This clonotype originated in an older woman in good health and CMV-seropositive. The sample was PBMCs. CDR3 loop: CASSQARMNTEAFF. The CDR3 nucleotides are TGCGCCAGCAGCCAGGCACGGATGAACACTGAAGCTTTCTTT. Combining the CDR3 with reference TRBV5-1 and TRBJ1-1 gives the whole variable domain KAGVTQTPRYLIKTRGQQVTLSCSPISGHRSVSWYQQTPGQGLQFLFEYFSETQRNKGNFPGRFSGRQFSNSRSEMNVSTLELGDSALYLCASSQARMNTEAFFGQGTRLTVV.